One TCR beta chain is described in this entry. No antigen is known for it. The record originates from a study of cytomegalovirus exposure and HLA in healthy donors. A multiplex PCR was run with 60 Vbeta primers and 13 Jbeta primers. This table comes from immunoSEQ multiplex PCR, and its TCRdb copy is limited to in-frame clones, with some not included. The sample contains some 99,000 clones, about two thirds of which appear only once. Overall study findings and caveats: Reportedly, fewer N-insertions than the approximately 680-donor mean appeared in an Asian-associated ancestry cluster in a later analysis. What a later analysis showed was that several of the most significant clusters appeared linked to common viral pathogens. Previously analyzed data showed that most TCR beta V segments were productive at a frequency of about 90% or about 30%.

Healthy bone marrow donors made up the donors. The sequencing sample was made of PBMCs. This receptor was identified in a woman aged 65 to 85 in good health and CMV-seropositive.

CDR3 in amino acids: CASSQQWGHTEAFF. CDR3 DNA: TGTGCCAGCAGCCAACAATGGGGGCACACTGAAGCTTTCTTT. This rearrangement joins TRBV14 to TRBJ1-1, with D possibly TRBD1 on 6 matching bases. Germline V gene sequence: CDR1 SGHDN, CDR2 FVKESK. The CDR3 length is 14 residues. V was shortened by 2 bases and J by 3 bases, with 10 bases between the two germline ends.